One and the same sample provided the 24 T cell receptor beta chains below, sequenced in a study of blood T cell repertoires in COVID-19. The repertoire was sequenced with immunoSEQ multiplex PCR; TCRdb's copy has only in-frame clones and lacks some. This table holds about 240,000 clones, around 84% found once. Input material: peripheral blood. The receptors derive from a woman aged 70-85 years with active or convalescent COVID-19.

V and J are TRBV7-8 and TRBJ1-5; a possible D gene is TRBD1 (5 bases). This CDR3 contains 14 residues. The V end lost 5 bases, the J end lost 4 bases, and 12 bases lay between the germline ends. The V gene's germline CDR1 is SGHVS and CDR2 FQNEAQ. The CDR3 loop reads CASSLSRGNQPQHF. The CDR3 DNA reads as TGTGCCAGCAGCCTAAGCCGGGGGAATCAGCCCCAGCATTTT.

The chain carries TRBV28 and TRBJ1-3, with 7 bases aligning to TRBD1. The germline V gene has CDR1 MDHEN and CDR2 SYDVKM. The CDR3 extends over 12 amino acids. J was trimmed by 8 bases and V by 6 bases; bases with no gene match: 4. CDR3 sequence: CASSKGADTIYF. The CDR3 DNA reads as TGTGCCAGCAGCAAGGGGGCTGACACCATATATTTT.

The genes are TRBV6-5 and TRBJ1-1, with 8 bases matching TRBD1. Germline V CDR1 and CDR2: MNHEY, SVGAGI. This CDR3 is built from 13 residues. With 7 bases clipped from V and 4 bases from J, the junction kept 5 bases outside the gene matches. The CDR3 loop is CASTTTGATEAFF. For the CDR3, the DNA is TGTGCCAGCACCACGACAGGGGCCACTGAAGCTTTCTTT.

A few counts support this clone. The V and J genes are TRBV10-2 and TRBJ1-5, with TRBD1 identical over 9 bases. Germline assignment: CDR1 WSHSY and CDR2 SAAADI. Trimming took 8 bases from V and 4 from J; bases not matched to a gene: 6. This CDR3 has 14 residues. The CDR3 DNA reads TGCGCCAGCGGTACCGACAGGGGGAATCAGCCCCAGCATTTT. Its protein product is CASGTDRGNQPQHF.

This chain connects TRBV7-2 to TRBJ2-3; possible D gene TRBD2, 5 bases. There are 13 residues in the CDR3. V lost 4 bases and J 3 bases, leaving 8 bases between the germline ends. Germline V gene data show CDR1 as SGHTA and CDR2 as FQGNSA. DNA of the CDR3: TGTGCCAGCAGCTCAGAGGGTACAGATACGCAGTATTTT. Protein product: CASSSEGTDTQYF.

This rearrangement joins TRBV9 to TRBJ2-3; 12 positions agree with TRBD2. Germline CDR1 reads SGDLS; CDR2 reads YYNGEE. Trimming removed 3 bases from V and 1 base from J; junction bases left unmatched: 0. The CDR3 is made up of 15 amino acids. CDR3 nucleotide sequence: TGTGCCAGCAGCGGACTAGCGGGAGGCACAGATACGCAGTATTTT. Protein: CASSGLAGGTDTQYF.

This clone appeared a single time. V gene TRBV7-8 combines with J gene TRBJ1-2, with D possibly matching TRBD1 (5 bases). V lost 1 base and J 0 bases, leaving 18 bases between the germline ends. This CDR3 spans 18 amino acids. The germline gives CDR1 SGHVS, CDR2 FQNEAQ. The CDR3 here is CASSLVSVGTYTNYGYTF. The CDR3 DNA reads as TGTGCCAGCAGCTTAGTTAGCGTCGGGACTTATACTAACTATGGCTACACCTTC.

This clone was recorded only once. The chain uses TRBV11-3 and TRBJ2-3; D not certain. The V and J ends lost 1 base and 5 bases respectively, with 4 bases between them. The germline gives CDR1 SGHNT, CDR2 YENEEA. The CDR3 spans 12 residues. The CDR3 nucleotides read TGTGCCAGCAGCTTAGTAGAAGATACGCAGTATTTT. Protein sequence: CASSLVEDTQYF.

The chain uses TRBV7-9 and TRBJ2-3; 9 bases agree with TRBD2. Per germline, CDR1 SEHNR and CDR2 FQNEAQ (reference sequence). Losses at the gene ends were 8 bases for V and 14 bases for J; bases not matched to a gene: 20. The CDR3 extends over 15 amino acids. CDR3 in amino acids: CASAHSGLAGVRGYF. In nucleotides, the CDR3 is TGTGCCAGCGCCCATTCCGGGTTAGCGGGGGTCCGGGGGTATTTT.

V usage is TRBV7-9 and J usage is TRBJ2-3, with a possible D match to TRBD2 (7 bases). This CDR3 is built from 16 residues. Trimming took off 6 bases at V and 0 bases at J, with 16 bases between the two ends. CDR1 is SEHNR and CDR2 is FQNEAQ in the germline V gene (reference sequence). This CDR3 is CASRAGGGPSTDTQYF. Here the CDR3 DNA reads TGTGCCAGCAGGGCGGGCGGGGGCCCTAGCACAGATACGCAGTATTTT.

The chain has TRBV19 and TRBJ2-3; D may be TRBD1 (5 bases). Trimming left V 10 bases short and J 2 bases short, with 19 bases between. The CDR3 sequence is 15 residues long. Germline V gene sequence: CDR1 LNHDA, CDR2 SQIVND (reference sequence). The CDR3 spells CATTGRTQNTDTQYF. CDR3 bases: TGTGCCACCACAGGACGGACGCAGAACACAGATACGCAGTATTTT.

The chain links TRBV2 to TRBJ1-4; 11 bases are shared with TRBD1. Germline CDR1 SNHLY, CDR2 FYNNEI. This CDR3 spans 15 amino acids. J lost 7 bases, V lost 3 bases, and 4 bases had no gene match. The CDR3 here is CASSEDRGRVEKLFF. CDR3 coding DNA: TGTGCCAGCAGTGAGGACAGGGGGCGGGTTGAAAAACTGTTTTTT.

The chain has TRBV20-1 and TRBJ2-1; D is ambiguous. The CDR3 covers 11 residues. Germline values: CDR1 DFQATT, CDR2 SNEGSKA (reference sequence). Trimming removed 0 bases from V and 8 bases from J, with 5 bases in between. CDR3 DNA: TGCAGTGCTAGAGATCGGGATGAGCAGTTCTTC. Amino acids: CSARDRDEQFF.

This sequence joins TRBV7-3 and TRBJ2-7; D possibly corresponds to TRBD1 (5 bases). Germline V lookup: CDR1 SGHTA, CDR2 FQGTGA. The CDR3 loop spans 14 amino acids. Trimming cost V 5 bases and J 5 bases, with 16 bases left between them. In DNA, the CDR3 is TGTGCCAGCAGCCGAAACCAGGGTTCTAACGAGCAGTACTTC. As protein: CASSRNQGSNEQYF. The variable domain in full, with the rest retrieved from reference TRBV7-3 and TRBJ2-7, is GAGVSQTPSNKVTEKGKYVELRCDPISGHTALYWYRQSLGQGPEFLIYFQGTGAADDSGLPNDRFFAVRPEGSVSTLKIQRTERGDSAVYLCASSRNQGSNEQYFGPGTRLTVT.

The V gene is TRBV7-3, the J gene TRBJ2-7, with D possibly being TRBD2 (6 bases). This CDR3 is 13 amino acids long. V was trimmed by 0 bases and J by 7 bases, leaving 10 bases between them. Germline V lookup: CDR1 SGHTA, CDR2 FQGTGA. CDR3 in DNA: TGTGCCAGCAGCTTAACGGGGAGGAGTGAGCAGTACTTC. The encoded protein is CASSLTGRSEQYF.

This rearrangement joins TRBV2 to TRBJ1-1, with 8 bases identical to TRBD1. The CDR3 extends over 17 amino acids. Germline CDR1 reads SNHLY; CDR2 reads FYNNEI. Germline trimming cut 7 bases from V and 0 bases from J; bases unmatched to any gene: 13. The CDR3: CASMPDRAHVMNTEAFF. The CDR3 DNA follows: TGTGCCAGCATGCCGGACAGGGCCCATGTTATGAACACTGAAGCTTTCTTT. The full variable domain, in which reference TRBV2 and TRBJ1-1 provide the parts outside the CDR3, is EPEVTQTPSHQVTQMGQEVILRCVPISNHLYFYWYRQILGQKVEFLVSFYNNEISEKSEIFDDQFSVERPDGSNFTLKIRSTKLEDSAMYFCASMPDRAHVMNTEAFFGQGTRLTVV.

The chain links TRBV5-1 to TRBJ2-2, with D possibly being TRBD1 (5 bases). Germline CDR1 is SGHRS and CDR2 is YFSETQ. CDR3 size: 14 residues. V lost 1 base to trimming and J lost 6 bases, with 10 bases between them. The CDR3, as DNA: TGCGCCAGCAGCTTGATCACAGGCCCCGGGGAGCTGTTTTTT. This encodes CASSLITGPGELFF.

The rearrangement links TRBV11-2 to TRBJ2-7; D unclear. CDR1 is SGHAT, CDR2 FQNNGV, per germline. The CDR3 contains 15 residues. V lost 1 base and J lost 5, with 15 bases in between. This chain's CDR3 is CASSLVRAGLDEQYF. The CDR3 bases are TGTGCCAGCAGCTTAGTAAGAGCAGGATTAGACGAGCAGTACTTC.

The rearrangement joins TRBV7-2 to TRBJ2-7; TRBD2 aligns across 8 bases. The V gene's germline CDR1 is SGHTA and CDR2 FQGNSA. The trim removed 1 base at V and 2 bases at J, leaving 16 bases unmatched. The CDR3 spans 19 residues. Here the CDR3 reads CASSLGGGRGVSYPYEQYF. In nucleotides, the CDR3 is TGTGCCAGCAGCTTAGGAGGTGGGCGGGGGGTGTCCTATCCCTACGAGCAGTACTTC.

This clone was recorded once. V usage is TRBV16 and J usage is TRBJ1-5; no firm D call. Germline V gene lookup returns CDR1 KGHSY and CDR2 FQNENV. The ends were cut back, 2 bases at V and 2 bases at J, with 4 bases in the middle. The CDR3 runs 13 residues. The DNA for the CDR3 is TGTGCCAGCAGCCAACGGGGCAATCAGCCCCAGCATTTT. Its translation: CASSQRGNQPQHF. The full variable domain, with the rest looked up from reference TRBV16 and TRBJ1-5, is GEEVAQTPKHLVRGEGQKAKLYCAPIKGHSYVFWYQQVLKNEFKFLISFQNENVFDETGMPKERFSAKCLPNSPCSLEIQATKLEDSAVYFCASSQRGNQPQHFGDGTRLSIL.

The chain carries TRBV5-6 and TRBJ1-6; D ambiguous. Trimming cost V 3 bases and J 7 bases, with 11 bases left between them. The germline V gene encodes CDR1 SGHDT and CDR2 YYEEEE. This CDR3 is 14 amino acids long. The CDR3 loop reads CASSSPGENSPLHF. CDR3 DNA: TGTGCCAGCAGCTCCCCTGGGGAGAATTCACCCCTCCACTTT.

The chain uses TRBV7-8 and TRBJ1-4, with 9 bases that match TRBD1. This CDR3 has 16 amino acids. V shed 5 bases and J 5 bases; nucleotides not matched to a gene: 9. Germline loops: CDR1 SGHVS, CDR2 FQNEAQ. For the CDR3, the DNA is TGTGCCAGCAGCGCTTACCCGACAGGGGGAAATGAAAAACTGTTTTTT. It translates to CASSAYPTGGNEKLFF.

The genes are TRBV15 and TRBJ1-6; 10 positions match TRBD1. Germline loops: CDR1 LNHNV, CDR2 YYDKDF (reference sequence). V lost 6 bases, J lost 9 bases, and 5 bases stayed unmatched. The CDR3 is made up of 14 amino acids. CDR3 DNA: TGTGCCACCAGTCCGGGACAGGGGACTTCACCCCTCCACTTT. It translates to CATSPGQGTSPLHF.

V usage is TRBV10-3 and J usage is TRBJ1-2; D is ambiguous. The CDR3 is 13 amino acids. Germline CDR1 ENHRY, CDR2 SYGVKD. Trimming pared 0 bases from V and 2 bases from J, leaving 4 bases between. As DNA, the CDR3 is TGTGCCATCAGTGAGTCGGCCAACTATGGCTACACCTTC. Protein: CAISESANYGYTF.